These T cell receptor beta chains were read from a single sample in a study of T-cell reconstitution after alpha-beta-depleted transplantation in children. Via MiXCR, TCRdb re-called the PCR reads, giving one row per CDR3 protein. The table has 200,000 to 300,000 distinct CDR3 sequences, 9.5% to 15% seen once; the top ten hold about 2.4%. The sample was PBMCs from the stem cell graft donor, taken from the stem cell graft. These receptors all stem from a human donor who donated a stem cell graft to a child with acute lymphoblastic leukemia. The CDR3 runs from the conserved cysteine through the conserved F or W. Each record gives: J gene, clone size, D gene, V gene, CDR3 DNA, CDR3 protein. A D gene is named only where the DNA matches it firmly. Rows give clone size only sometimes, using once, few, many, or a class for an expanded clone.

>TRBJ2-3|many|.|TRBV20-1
TGCAGTGCTGGACCCGTAGATACGCAGTATTTT
CSAGPVDTQYF
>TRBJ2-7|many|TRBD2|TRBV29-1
TGCAGCGTTTTGGGGGAGGGGTACGAGCAGTACTTC
CSVLGEGYEQYF
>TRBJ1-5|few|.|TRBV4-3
TGCGCCAGCAGCCAAGGATGGAGCAATCAGCCCCAGCATTTT
CASSQGWSNQPQHF
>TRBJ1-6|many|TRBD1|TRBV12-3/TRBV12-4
TGTGCCAGCAGTCCCGGGACAGCCAATTCACCCCTCCACTTT
CASSPGTANSPLHF
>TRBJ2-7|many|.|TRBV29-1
TGCAGCGTCGACTATGCTTCCGAGCAGTACTTC
CSVDYASEQYF
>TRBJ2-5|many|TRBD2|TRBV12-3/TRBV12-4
TGTGCCAGCAGCAATTCGGGGGGGAAAGAGACCCAGTACTTC
CASSNSGGKETQYF
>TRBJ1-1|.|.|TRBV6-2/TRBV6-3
TGTGCCAGCAGTCGCGCTATGAGTAACACTGAAGCTTTCTTT
CASSRAMSNTEAFF
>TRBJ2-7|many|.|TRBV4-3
TGCGCCAGCAGCCAAGATGCGGGACAGATCTACGAGCAGTACTTC
CASSQDAGQIYEQYF
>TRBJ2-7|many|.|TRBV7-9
TGTGCCAGCAGCCCTATCGACAGAACCTACGAGCAGTACTTC
CASSPIDRTYEQYF
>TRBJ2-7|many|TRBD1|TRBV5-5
TGTGCCAGCAGCCGGGACAGGGACCACGAGCAGTACTTC
CASSRDRDHEQYF
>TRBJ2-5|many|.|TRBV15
TGTGCCACCAGCAGAGACAGCTTCATCCAAGAGACCCAGTACTTC
CATSRDSFIQETQYF
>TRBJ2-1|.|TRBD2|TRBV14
TGTGCCAGCAGGTCTACTAGCGGGTCCTACAATGAGCAGTTCTTC
CASRSTSGSYNEQFF
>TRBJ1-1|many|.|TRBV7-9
TGTGCCAGCAGCTTAATGGGGGAAACTGAAGCTTTCTTT
CASSLMGETEAFF
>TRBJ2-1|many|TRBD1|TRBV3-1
TGTGCCAGCAGCCCCACGGGAGGGACAGGGGATCATTACAATGAGCAGTTCTTC
CASSPTGGTGDHYNEQFF
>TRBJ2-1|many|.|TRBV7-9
TGTGCCAGCAGTTGGGACAACTCCTACAATGAGCAGTTCTTC
CASSWDNSYNEQFF
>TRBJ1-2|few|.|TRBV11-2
TGTGCCAGCAGCTTAACCACCACTGGGTATGGCTACACCTTC
CASSLTTTGYGYTF